A single sample gave rise to the 25 T cell receptor beta chains below, sequenced in a study of cytomegalovirus exposure and HLA in healthy donors (dated by TCRdb to 2015 to 2018). Libraries were prepared through the immunoSEQ multiplex PCR assay. A mixture of 60 forward primers for TCR Vbeta segments and 13 reverse primers for TCR Jbeta segments was used in the multiplex PCR. Imported from immuneACCESS, the table was reduced by TCRdb to in-frame sequences with V and J called. These copies leave out some clones; in studies compared against another copy, an unresolved V gene accounts for under half, and the cause of the remainder is not known. This sample holds roughly 130,000 clones; 61% were observed only once. In total, the top ten clones hold roughly 1.8% of the sample. Sequences were obtained from PBMCs. The receptors were sampled from a male donor in good health and CMV-seronegative.

This clone was picked up one time. V and J are TRBV7-8 and TRBJ2-2; perhaps TRBD1 as D (6 bases). Trimming removed 5 bases at V and 4 bases at J, with 17 bases between. The CDR3 sequence is 16 residues long. The germline CDR1 and CDR2 sequences are SGHVS and FQNEAQ. DNA for the CDR3: TGTGCCAGCAGCCTCAAGACAGGCAGGAGCACCGGGGAGCTGTTTTTT. Protein product: CASSLKTGRSTGELFF.

Here the CDR3 DNA reads TGTGCCAGCAGTTCAATGAGAACAGGGAATTCACCCCTCCACTTT. Amino acids: CASSSMRTGNSPLHF. The gene calls are TRBV6-6 and TRBJ1-6; a weak D match, TRBD1 (6 bases). The CDR3 covers 15 residues. CDR1 MNHNY and CDR2 SVGAGI come from the germline V gene (reference sequence). V was pared by 4 bases and J by 7 bases, with 14 bases between.

The genes are TRBV10-3 and TRBJ2-2; TRBD2 is a possible D gene (6 bases). The CDR3 has 14 amino acids. The ends were cut back, 3 bases at V and 3 bases at J, with 8 bases in the middle. Germline V gene sequence: CDR1 ENHRY, CDR2 SYGVKD. The CDR3: CAISDGTYTGELFF. DNA of the CDR3: TGTGCCATCAGTGATGGGACTTACACCGGGGAGCTGTTTTTT.

This chain joins TRBV28 and TRBJ2-2; 8 nucleotides align to TRBD1. The CDR3 is made up of 16 amino acids. Germline-derived CDR1 and CDR2 are MDHEN and SYDVKM. With V trimmed by 5 bases and J by 1 base, 6 bases remained unmatched. The DNA for the CDR3 is TGTGCCAGCAGTCTCCCCGGGACAGGGAACACCGGGGAGCTGTTTTTT. Protein: CASSLPGTGNTGELFF.

This chain links TRBV29-1 with TRBJ2-3; 11 bases agree with TRBD2. Per germline, CDR1 SQVTM and CDR2 ANQGSEA. The CDR3 runs 17 residues. V dropped 1 base and J dropped 5; count of bases not matched to a gene: 11. CDR3 protein: CSVEAYSGGALVDTQYF. The CDR3 DNA sequence: TGCAGCGTTGAAGCCTATAGCGGGGGGGCCTTAGTAGATACGCAGTATTTT.

This clone has a single count. As DNA, the CDR3 is TGTGCCAGCAGCTTGGGACAGTGGGGCACTGAAGCTTTCTTT. As protein: CASSLGQWGTEAFF. The chain joins TRBV5-4 to TRBJ1-1; tentatively, D is TRBD1 (5 bases). Looked up from germline, CDR1 is SGHNT and CDR2 is YYREEE (reference sequence). Trimming removed 0 bases at V and 4 bases at J, with 10 bases between. The CDR3 is 14 residues long.

This clone was counted a single time. The chain links TRBV5-1 to TRBJ2-1; 9 bases fit TRBD2. This CDR3 spans 16 amino acids. V was pared by 5 bases and J by 3 bases, with 9 bases of the junction left unmatched. Germline-derived CDR1 and CDR2 are SGHRS and YFSETQ. The CDR3 DNA reads TGCGCCAGCAGACCAGATCTAGCGGGGATCTACAATGAGCAGTTCTTC. This translates into CASRPDLAGIYNEQFF.

The chain carries TRBV5-1 and TRBJ2-3; no clear D gene. The CDR3 contains 15 residues. The germline gives CDR1 SGHRS, CDR2 YFSETQ. Trimming removed 2 bases from V and 2 bases from J, with 12 bases in between. CDR3 in amino acids: CASSFFAAFTDTQYF. In DNA, the CDR3 is TGCGCCAGCAGCTTTTTCGCGGCATTCACAGATACGCAGTATTTT. Looking up the rest from reference TRBV5-1 and TRBJ2-3 gives the full variable domain: KAGVTQTPRYLIKTRGQQVTLSCSPISGHRSVSWYQQTPGQGLQFLFEYFSETQRNKGNFPGRFSGRQFSNSRSEMNVSTLELGDSALYLCASSFFAAFTDTQYFGPGTRLTVL.

This clone was picked up one time. V gene TRBV11-2 combines with J gene TRBJ2-3, with 9 bases fitting TRBD2. V was pared by 5 bases and J by 6 bases, with 9 bases of the junction left unmatched. Germline V gene sequence: CDR1 SGHAT, CDR2 FQNNGV. The CDR3 is made up of 15 amino acids. The CDR3 protein is CASSPGTSLSDTQYF. The CDR3, as DNA: TGTGCCAGCAGCCCCGGGACTAGCCTGTCGGATACGCAGTATTTT.

This clone is a singleton in its sample. J is TRBJ2-4 and V is TRBV25-1, with 9 bases fitting TRBD1. V shed 6 bases, J shed 5 bases, and the junction held 14 bases outside the gene matches. The germline V gene has CDR1 MGHDK and CDR2 SYGVNS. The CDR3 spans 17 residues. The CDR3 loop reads CASSPRPGQGRENIQYF. CDR3 coding DNA: TGTGCCAGCAGCCCTCGTCCGGGACAGGGAAGGGAAAACATTCAGTACTTC.

The chain couples TRBV9 to TRBJ1-2, with D uncertain. Germline V gene sequence: CDR1 SGDLS, CDR2 YYNGEE. V gave up 4 bases and J gave up 3 bases, with 16 bases separating them. CDR3 length: 15 residues. The CDR3 nucleotides read TGTGCCAGCAGCCCCGTCACGGGAGGGCACTATGGCTACACCTTC. Amino acids: CASSPVTGGHYGYTF.

The rearrangement joins TRBV6-1 to TRBJ2-5; 7 nucleotides line up with TRBD1. Germline V gene data show CDR1 as MNHNS and CDR2 as SASEGT. CDR3 length: 15 amino acids. The V and J ends lost 8 bases and 2 bases, in that order; junction bases with no gene match: 11. This chain's CDR3 is CASLPGTADQETQYF. The CDR3, as DNA: TGTGCCAGCCTCCCCGGGACAGCGGATCAAGAGACCCAGTACTTC.

This clone appeared a few times. The V call is TRBV2, the J call TRBJ1-2, with TRBD1 matching over 8 bases. V lost 3 bases, J lost 4 bases, and 1 base stayed unmatched. Germline CDR1 and CDR2: SNHLY and FYNNEI. The length of the CDR3 is 13 residues. CDR3 sequence (DNA): TGTGCCAGCAGTGAGGACAGGGCCTATGGCTACACCTTC. Its translation: CASSEDRAYGYTF.

The chain carries TRBV7-2 and TRBJ1-5; 7 bases map to TRBD1. Unmatched junction bases numbered 5, after V lost 4 bases and J lost 2 bases. The V gene's germline CDR1 is SGHTA and CDR2 FQGNSA. CDR3 length: 15 amino acids. The CDR3 loop reads CASSSTGVGNQPQHF. CDR3 nucleotide sequence: TGTGCCAGCAGCTCAACAGGGGTGGGCAATCAGCCCCAGCATTTT.

The chain carries TRBV2 and TRBJ1-1; possible D gene TRBD1, 5 bases. CDR3 length equals 15 residues. V was trimmed by 9 bases and J by 1 base, leaving 18 bases between them. Germline lookup yields CDR1 SNHLY and CDR2 FYNNEI. This chain's CDR3 is CARGGEGFANTEAFF. The CDR3 bases are TGTGCCAGGGGGGGAGAGGGTTTTGCGAACACTGAAGCTTTCTTT.

The V gene is TRBV6-1, the J gene TRBJ1-6; possible D gene TRBD1, 6 bases. V was pared by 4 bases and J by 4 bases, with 14 bases between. This CDR3 has 16 residues. The V gene's germline CDR1 is MNHNS and CDR2 SASEGT. The CDR3 sequence: CASSARGGGYNSPLHF. DNA of the CDR3: TGTGCCAGCAGTGCCCGAGGGGGGGGGTATAATTCACCCCTCCACTTT.

This rearrangement joins TRBV5-4 to TRBJ2-5; D might be TRBD1 (6 bases). CDR1 is SGHNT, CDR2 YYREEE, per germline (reference sequence). This CDR3 is 14 amino acids long. V was trimmed by 4 bases and J by 5 bases, leaving 15 bases between them. CDR3 protein: CASSQKQGGETQYF. DNA of the CDR3: TGTGCCAGCAGCCAGAAACAGGGCGGTGAGACCCAGTACTTC.

The J gene is TRBJ2-7, the V gene TRBV9; TRBD2 matches at 7 bases. Unmatched junction bases numbered 11, after V lost 0 bases and J lost 5 bases. Germline-derived CDR1 and CDR2 are SGDLS and YYNGEE. The CDR3 is made up of 16 amino acids. The CDR3 region has the DNA TGTGCCAGCAGCGTAGAGTGGGCGCGGGGGATCCACGAGCAGTACTTC. This gives the protein CASSVEWARGIHEQYF.

In the case of this clone: Other DNA sequences in this sample translate to the same CDR3. This chain joins TRBV5-1 and TRBJ1-1; tentative D call: TRBD1 (5 bases). The CDR3 runs to 13 residues. The ends were cut back, 5 bases at V and 3 bases at J, with 11 bases in the middle. CDR1 is SGHRS and CDR2 is YFSETQ in the germline V gene. The CDR3 sequence is CASSLTGDTEAFF. The CDR3, as DNA: TGCGCCAGCAGTTTGACGGGGGACACTGAAGCTTTCTTT.

The chain is built from TRBV5-4 and TRBJ2-3; D is possibly TRBD1 (6 bases). Germline assignment: CDR1 SGHNT and CDR2 YYREEE (reference sequence). Trimming removed 0 bases from V and 0 bases from J, with 11 bases in between. The CDR3 runs 16 residues. Here the CDR3 reads CASSLEGQRSTDTQYF. DNA for the CDR3: TGTGCCAGCAGCTTGGAGGGACAACGAAGCACAGATACGCAGTATTTT. The whole variable domain, filled in from reference TRBV5-4 and TRBJ2-3, reads ETGVTQSPTHLIKTRGQQVTLRCSSQSGHNTVSWYQQALGQGPQFIFQYYREEENGRGNFPPRFSGLQFPNYSSELNVNALELDDSALYLCASSLEGQRSTDTQYFGPGTRLTVL.

This chain connects TRBV19 to TRBJ1-6; 11 bases match TRBD1. The CDR3 contains 19 residues. Germline lookup yields CDR1 LNHDA and CDR2 SQIVND (reference sequence). J lost 6 bases, V lost 5 bases, and 15 bases had no gene match. In DNA form, the CDR3 reads TGTGCCAGTAGTTTCAAAGGACAGGGGGCTTCTAAAGTTAATTCACCCCTCCACTTT. Encoded protein: CASSFKGQGASKVNSPLHF.

The rearrangement uses TRBV30 and TRBJ2-5; weak D call: TRBD2 (5 bases). The CDR3 loop spans 11 amino acids. CDR1 is GTSNPN, CDR2 SVGIG, per germline (reference sequence). V lost 0 bases and J 7 bases, leaving 6 bases between the germline ends. The CDR3 DNA reads as TGTGCCTGGAGTGTACGGGGGACCCAGTACTTC. This sequence encodes CAWSVRGTQYF.

This chain links TRBV28 with TRBJ1-4; D is ambiguous. Germline V CDR1 and CDR2: MDHEN, SYDVKM. CDR3 size: 15 residues. Between the trimmed V and J ends, which lost 3 bases and 4 bases, there was a span of 12 bases. The CDR3 coding sequence is TGTGCCAGCAGTTTCGCACTAAGGAATAATGAAAAACTGTTTTTT. Protein product: CASSFALRNNEKLFF.

This chain connects TRBV30 to TRBJ1-1; 8 bases match TRBD1. CDR3 size: 15 residues. V gave up 0 bases and J gave up 10 bases; unmatched junction bases: 13. Germline CDR1 is GTSNPN and CDR2 is SVGIG (reference sequence). CDR3: CAWSVLSGGERGAFF. In nucleotides, the CDR3 is TGTGCCTGGAGTGTACTTTCAGGGGGCGAAAGGGGAGCTTTCTTT.

The V gene is TRBV9, the J gene TRBJ2-3, with 13 positions matching TRBD2. Losses at the gene ends were 0 bases for V and 4 bases for J; bases not matched to a gene: 2. This CDR3 has 16 amino acids. CDR1 is SGDLS and CDR2 is YYNGEE in the germline V gene. CDR3 sequence: CASSVVGTSGADTQYF. The CDR3 coding sequence is TGTGCCAGCAGCGTAGTAGGGACTAGCGGGGCAGATACGCAGTATTTT.